This entry lists 24 T cell receptor beta chains sequenced from one sample in a study of blood T cells in healthy people across ages. The authors ran a second PCR of roughly 6 to 12 cycles using a sample-barcoded 5' primer and a J-beta primer mix. TCRdb recomputed calls from the 5' RACE reads with MiXCR, one row per CDR3 protein. The sample lists about 940,000 distinct CDR3 sequences; about 48% were seen once. The source material was blood. These receptors all stem from a man aged 30 to 45 in good health.

The chain links TRBV7-9 to TRBJ1-1, with TRBD1 identical over 9 bases. After removal of 1 base from V and 0 bases from J, the junction contained 6 bases not matched to a gene. There are 17 residues in the CDR3. In germline, CDR1 is SEHNR, CDR2 FQNEAQ (reference sequence). The CDR3 nucleotides read TGTGCCAGCAGCTTAGGTGACAGGGGGGATATGAACACTGAAGCTTTCTTT. Translated: CASSLGDRGDMNTEAFF.

This chain uses TRBV7-9 with TRBJ2-7, with D hard to call. The CDR3 runs to 12 residues. Per the germline V gene, CDR1 is SEHNR and CDR2 is FQNEAQ (reference sequence). V was clipped by 4 bases and J by 3 bases, with 7 bases between them. DNA of the CDR3: TGTGCCAGCAGCTACTACAGCTACGAGCAGTACTTC. Translated, it gives CASSYYSYEQYF.

J is TRBJ2-3 and V is TRBV7-9; 7 bases map to TRBD1. CDR3 length equals 14 residues. Germline lookup yields CDR1 SEHNR and CDR2 FQNEAQ (reference sequence). After removal of 5 bases from V and 5 bases from J, the junction contained 7 bases not matched to a gene. The CDR3 is CASSGTGVGDTQYF. The CDR3 DNA follows: TGTGCCAGCAGCGGAACAGGGGTCGGAGATACGCAGTATTTT.

This clonotype was found a few times. This sequence joins TRBV27 and TRBJ2-1; TRBD2 matches 9 bases. Germline V gene sequence: CDR1 MNHEY, CDR2 SMNVEV (reference sequence). This CDR3 is 15 amino acids long. Germline trimming cut 0 bases from V and 8 bases from J; bases unmatched to any gene: 5. The CDR3 DNA is TGTGCCAGCAGTTTATCGAGCGGGGGGAGGTATGAGCAGTTCTTC. This gives the protein CASSLSSGGRYEQFF.

This clonotype occurred a few times. This sequence joins TRBV7-2 and TRBJ2-7; possible D gene TRBD1, 5 bases. V was cut by 1 base and J by 2 bases, with 15 bases left in between. CDR1 and CDR2 from the germline V gene are SGHTA and FQGNSA. The CDR3 has 16 residues. CDR3 loop: CASSLESQGKAYEQYF. In nucleotides, the CDR3 is TGTGCCAGCAGCTTAGAGTCCCAGGGTAAAGCCTACGAGCAGTACTTC.

This clonotype was counted a single time. The chain carries TRBV10-3 and TRBJ1-1; a possible D gene is TRBD1 (6 bases). The CDR3 sequence is 13 residues long. The V gene lost 8 bases and the J gene lost 0 bases, with 10 bases spanning the gap. Germline V gene data show CDR1 as ENHRY and CDR2 as SYGVKD. The CDR3 DNA reads TGTGCCATCCGGACAGACTTGAACACTGAAGCTTTCTTT. Translation gives CAIRTDLNTEAFF.

This clonotype turned up a few times. The genes are TRBV18 and TRBJ2-5; D assignment may be TRBD1 or TRBD2 (5 bases each). The CDR3 is 15 residues long. CDR1 and CDR2 from the germline V gene are KGHSH and LQKENI. Between the trimmed V and J ends, which lost 3 bases and 10 bases, there was a span of 21 bases. CDR3 DNA sequence: TGTGCCAGCTCACCCCCTGGGACCGACCAGTTCGGCCAGTACTTC. The encoded protein is CASSPPGTDQFGQYF.

CDR3 coding DNA: TGTGCCAGCAGCCAAGATACGCTATTCCAAGAGACCCAGTACTTC. Translation: CASSQDTLFQETQYF. The chain uses TRBV14 and TRBJ2-5; D is ambiguous. V lost 0 bases and J 1 base, leaving 9 bases between the germline ends. This CDR3 spans 15 amino acids. Germline CDR1 is SGHDN and CDR2 is FVKESK. The whole variable domain, filled in from reference TRBV14 and TRBJ2-5, reads EAGVTQFPSHSVIEKGQTVTLRCDPISGHDNLYWYRRVMGKEIKFLLHFVKESKQDESGMPNNRFLAERTGGTYSTLKVQPAELEDSGVYFCASSQDTLFQETQYFGPGTRLLVL.

This chain joins TRBV6-5 and TRBJ1-1; the D gene is possibly TRBD1 (5 bases). The CDR3 has 15 residues. V was pared by 5 bases and J by 2 bases, with 15 bases between. Germline loops: CDR1 MNHEY, CDR2 SVGAGI. CDR3 loop: CASSDRGPSNTEAFF. DNA of the CDR3: TGTGCCAGCAGTGACCGGGGACCGTCAAACACTGAAGCTTTCTTT.

V is TRBV7-9 and J is TRBJ2-4, with TRBD2 as a possible D gene (6 bases). This CDR3 comprises 13 residues. V lost 6 bases and J 13 bases, leaving 19 bases between the germline ends. The germline CDR1 and CDR2 sequences are SEHNR and FQNEAQ (reference sequence). This CDR3 is CASRGENSGEQYF. In DNA form, the CDR3 reads TGTGCCAGCAGAGGAGAGAACTCGGGGGAGCAGTACTTC.

V gene TRBV7-2 combines with J gene TRBJ2-4, with 9 nucleotides matching TRBD2. Matching the DNA end better, TRBJ2-7 makes the J call doubtful. This CDR3 comprises 14 residues. The germline V gene encodes CDR1 SGHTA and CDR2 FQGNSA. Here the CDR3 reads CASSVVAGDAEQYF. Here the CDR3 DNA reads TGTGCCAGCAGCGTAGTAGCGGGGGACGCCGAGCAGTACTTC.

The rearrangement links TRBV12-3 or TRBV12-4 to TRBJ2-1, with a weak D call TRBD1 (5 bases). Trimming took off 3 bases at V and 10 bases at J, with 16 bases between the two ends. The CDR3 sequence is 14 residues long. The chain's CDR3 is CASSLSPRTGEQFF. Written as DNA, the CDR3 is TGTGCCAGCAGTTTGTCGCCCAGAACAGGAGAGCAGTTCTTC.

The chain joins TRBV20-1 to TRBJ2-5; D might be TRBD1 or TRBD2, each matching 5 bases. The germline gives CDR1 DFQATT, CDR2 SNEGSKA (reference sequence). The CDR3 runs to 12 residues. V lost 3 bases and J 11 bases, leaving 16 bases between the germline ends. The CDR3 DNA is TGCAGTGCTAGCGATGGTCGAGGGGAGCAGTACTTC. Translating gives CSASDGRGEQYF.

CDR3 DNA: TGCGCCAGTTCCGGGACAGGGAACCCAGATACGCAGTATTTT. Protein: CASSGTGNPDTQYF. The gene calls are TRBV5-1 and TRBJ2-3; TRBD1 aligns across 9 bases. Per germline, CDR1 SGHRS and CDR2 YFSETQ. This CDR3 is built from 14 residues. The V and J ends lost 8 bases and 4 bases, in that order; junction bases with no gene match: 8.

This clonotype was observed a handful of times. V is TRBV4-1 and J is TRBJ1-6, with a tentative D call TRBD1 (5 bases). Trimming stripped 0 bases from V and 7 bases from J, with 16 bases between. The CDR3 has 17 amino acids. Germline V CDR1 and CDR2: MGHRA, YSYEKL. CDR3 in amino acids: CASSQEDTGVLNSPLHF. The CDR3, as DNA: TGCGCCAGCAGCCAAGAGGACACGGGGGTGTTAAATTCACCCCTCCACTTT.

The CDR3 reads CAWSGAENQPQHF. CDR3 DNA sequence: TGTGCCTGGAGTGGAGCAGAAAATCAGCCCCAGCATTTT. The chain recombines TRBV30 with TRBJ1-5; D is unclear. The V end was cut by 1 base, the J end by 4 bases, with 8 bases between. The CDR3 runs 13 residues. Germline CDR1 reads GTSNPN; CDR2 reads SVGIG (reference sequence).

The genes are TRBV20-1 and TRBJ2-7, with no clear D. V lost 0 bases and J lost 1, with 13 bases in between. The germline CDR1 and CDR2 sequences are DFQATT and SNEGSKA (reference sequence). This CDR3 spans 15 amino acids. The CDR3 loop reads CSARDGRAPSYEQYF. The CDR3 region has the DNA TGCAGTGCTAGAGACGGTCGCGCCCCGTCCTACGAGCAGTACTTC.

This clonotype has a single count. The rearrangement joins TRBV3-1 to TRBJ2-1; 12 bases map to TRBD2. J was trimmed by 7 bases and V by 1 base; bases with no gene match: 11. There are 18 residues in the CDR3. Germline V gives CDR1 LGHDT, CDR2 YNNKEL (reference sequence). CDR3 sequence: CASSQVLASGGDGNEQFF. Written as DNA, the CDR3 is TGTGCCAGCAGCCAAGTTTTGGCTAGCGGGGGGGATGGTAATGAGCAGTTCTTC.

The chain couples TRBV2 to TRBJ1-2, with D unresolved. Germline values: CDR1 SNHLY, CDR2 FYNNEI. The CDR3 runs to 14 residues. Trimming took off 6 bases at V and 2 bases at J, with 13 bases between the two ends. DNA of the CDR3: TGTGCCAGCAGGGCAGGATCTAGCAACTATGGCTACACCTTC. It encodes CASRAGSSNYGYTF. Looking up the rest from reference TRBV2 and TRBJ1-2 gives the full variable domain: EPEVTQTPSHQVTQMGQEVILRCVPISNHLYFYWYRQILGQKVEFLVSFYNNEISEKSEIFDDQFSVERPDGSNFTLKIRSTKLEDSAMYFCASRAGSSNYGYTFGSGTRLTVV.

This clonotype occurred a few times. This chain uses TRBV10-3 with TRBJ2-7, with TRBD1 identical over 8 bases. Germline values: CDR1 ENHRY, CDR2 SYGVKD. The CDR3 sequence is 15 residues long. V shed 6 bases and J 3 bases; nucleotides not matched to a gene: 10. CDR3 nucleotide sequence: TGTGCCATCAGGGGGACGACAGGGGAAGACTACGAGCAGTACTTC. Translating it yields CAIRGTTGEDYEQYF.

The rearrangement links TRBV27 to TRBJ2-1, with 14 bases identical to TRBD2. Germline V gives CDR1 MNHEY, CDR2 SMNVEV (reference sequence). There are 17 residues in the CDR3. V dropped 4 bases and J dropped 5; count of bases not matched to a gene: 7. The CDR3 DNA follows: TGTGCCAGCAGTTGGGGACTAGCGGGGGCTCTGGACAATGAGCAGTTCTTC. Its protein is CASSWGLAGALDNEQFF.

This sequence joins TRBV6-2 or TRBV6-3 and TRBJ1-5; TRBD1 is a possible D gene (6 bases). The CDR3 runs 14 residues. Germline V gene data show CDR1 as MNHEY and CDR2 as SVGEGT. With 8 bases removed from V and 4 bases from J, the gap between germline ends came to 15 bases. The CDR3 DNA reads as TGTGCCAGCTCCGACAGGCCCGGTAATCAGCCCCAGCATTTT. Its protein is CASSDRPGNQPQHF.

This chain joins TRBV6-5 and TRBJ2-5; tentatively, D is TRBD1 (6 bases). This CDR3 is built from 15 residues. The V gene lost 0 bases and the J gene lost 2 bases, with 10 bases spanning the gap. CDR1 MNHEY and CDR2 SVGAGI come from the germline V gene. This chain's CDR3 is CASSYSRGSQETQYF. The CDR3 nucleotides read TGTGCCAGCAGTTACTCCAGGGGATCACAAGAGACCCAGTACTTC.

J is TRBJ2-4 and V is TRBV6-5, with 8 bases that match TRBD1. The closer fit of TRBJ2-7 to the DNA end suggests the J call may be wrong. The CDR3 is made up of 15 amino acids. The germline V gene encodes CDR1 MNHEY and CDR2 SVGAGI. The CDR3 sequence is CASSYKRTGLYEQYF. CDR3 DNA: TGTGCCAGCAGTTACAAAAGGACAGGGCTCTACGAGCAGTACTTC.